These T cell receptor beta chains were read from a single sample in a study of blood T cell repertoires in COVID-19. Using immunoSEQ multiplex PCR, the repertoire was profiled, and TCRdb retains in-frame clones only, with some absent. Of 95,000 to 150,000 clones in the sample, over 75% were seen once. Sequenced sample: peripheral blood. The receptors derive from an older man with active or convalescent COVID-19. The CDR3 runs from the conserved cysteine through the conserved F or W. D genes are given only for firm matches. Size is stated for part of the rows, as once, few or many counts, or as a class when the clone is expanded.

V,size,D,CDR3
TRBV12-3/TRBV12-4,NA,TRBD1,CATGTGNTEAFF
TRBV12-3/TRBV12-4,NA,NA,CASSLGRGNGYTF
TRBV18,NA,TRBD1,CASSAPRDRGDYGYTF
TRBV6-1,once,NA,CASSDLRPASGNTIYF
TRBV11-1,NA,NA,CASTPLYGGYEQYF
TRBV5-4,NA,NA,CASSLTEANNEQFF
TRBV7-6,NA,TRBD1,CASSLDRAGNTIYF
TRBV6-1,NA,NA,CASSDRVRDTQYF
TRBV5-6,NA,NA,CASSKTGYEQYF
TRBV29-1,once,TRBD1,CSVVRGTGSGSMNTEAFF
TRBV3-1/TRBV3-2,NA,TRBD1,CASSRTGLEQYF
TRBV5-6,NA,TRBD2,CASSRTSVTYNEQFF
TRBV5-6,NA,TRBD1,CASTTGTGRSDTEAFF
TRBV28,few,TRBD1,CASRLTGGGHEQYF
TRBV6-1,few,TRBD1,CASSGNPGGYSNQPQHF
TRBV5-1,few,NA,CASSLAGEGNTIYF
TRBV10-3,NA,NA,CAISAGGTYTDTQYF
TRBV18,NA,NA,CASSSPNEGAFF
TRBV10-3,NA,TRBD1,CAISLRESGRGNEQYF
TRBV27,once,TRBD1,CASSGPGQMNTEAFF
TRBV7-6,NA,NA,CASSPETENTIYF
TRBV7-2,NA,TRBD1,CASSLEGGGNQPQHF
TRBV2,NA,TRBD1,CASSGTGNSGELFF
TRBV6-2/TRBV6-3,NA,NA,CASSYSTSRGDTQYF
TRBV5-6,NA,TRBD1,CASSLRTGWNGYTF
TRBV2,once,TRBD1,CASSKDRGQDSNQPQHF
TRBV7-2,NA,NA,CASSWAGAVSSGANYGYTF
TRBV27,NA,NA,CATRPWRAYGYTF
TRBV2,NA,TRBD2,CASSRNSGGAGTGELFF
TRBV18,NA,NA,CASSLLGAPNYGYTF
TRBV5-5,NA,TRBD1,CASSLQGGNTEAFF